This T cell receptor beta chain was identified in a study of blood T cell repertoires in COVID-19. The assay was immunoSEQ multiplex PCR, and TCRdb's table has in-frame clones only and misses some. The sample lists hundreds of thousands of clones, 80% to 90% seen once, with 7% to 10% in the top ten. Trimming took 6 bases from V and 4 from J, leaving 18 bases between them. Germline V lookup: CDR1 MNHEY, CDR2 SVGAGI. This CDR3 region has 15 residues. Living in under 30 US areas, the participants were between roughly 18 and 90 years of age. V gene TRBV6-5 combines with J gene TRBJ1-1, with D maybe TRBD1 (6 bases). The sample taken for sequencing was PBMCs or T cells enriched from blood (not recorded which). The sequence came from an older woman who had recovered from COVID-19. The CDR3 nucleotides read TGTGCCAGCAGCTTGACAGGAGTCCACAGCACTGAAGCTTTCTTT. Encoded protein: CASSLTGVHSTEAFF.